This is a list of T cell receptor beta chains from one sample in a study of identical twins. TCRdb called the 5' RACE reads again in MiXCR, with one record for every CDR3 protein. The sample includes a few hundred thousand distinct CDR3 sequences, just under 10% of them seen just once. These same records also appear under a second study, on yellow fever vaccine responses in identical twins.

Sequences were obtained from PBMCs. The receptors come from a young woman in good health. Both conserved end residues are part of each CDR3. The D gene is left open where the match is weak. Only part of the rows carry a size: once, few, many, or a class if the clone is expanded.

>TRBV7-9|TRBD2|TRBJ2-1|many
TGTGCCAGTGGGCGAGCGGGAGGGCCGGGTAATGAGCAGTTCTTC
CASGRAGGPGNEQFF
>TRBV24-1|TRBD1|TRBJ2-1|few
TGTGCCACCAGTGACCCGGGACAGGGGGCGGTTAATGAGCAGTTCTTC
CATSDPGQGAVNEQFF
>TRBV5-1|.|TRBJ2-7|.
TGCGCCAGCAGCTTCCCGACAGGTAGTCTCTCCTACGAGCAGTACTTC
CASSFPTGSLSYEQYF
>TRBV20-1|TRBD1|TRBJ2-4|.
TGCAGTGCTAGAGTGACAGGGGACCCCAAAAACATTCAGTACTTC
CSARVTGDPKNIQYF
>TRBV18|.|TRBJ2-1|.
TGTGCCAGCTCACCTCCGGGGGGCTTCCACCCTTCCAATGAGCAGTTCTTC
CASSPPGGFHPSNEQFF
>TRBV12-3/TRBV12-4|TRBD2|TRBJ2-1|.
TGTGCCACTTCCGGGACTAGCGGGAGGGAACAGTTCTTC
CATSGTSGREQFF
>TRBV6-1|.|TRBJ2-1|.
TGTGCCAGCAGTGAAAGAGGGGTCTTCGTAAATGAGCAGTTCTTC
CASSERGVFVNEQFF
>TRBV5-4|TRBD2|TRBJ2-7|many
TGTGCCAGCAGCTTGGGGGGGGGGATGACCTCCTACGAGCAGTACTTC
CASSLGGGMTSYEQYF
>TRBV29-1|TRBD1|TRBJ2-1|.
TGCAGCGTTGAGGGGACAGGGGCTTACAATGAGCAGTTCTTC
CSVEGTGAYNEQFF
>TRBV20-1|TRBD1|TRBJ2-1|.
TGCAGTGCCCCCGGGACAGGGCTTCGCAATGAGCAGTTCTTC
CSAPGTGLRNEQFF
>TRBV7-9|TRBD1|TRBJ1-4|many
TGTGCCAGCAGTCGAAACAGGGGAACTAATGAAAAACTGTTTTTT
CASSRNRGTNEKLFF
>TRBV5-1|.|TRBJ2-1|.
TGCGCCAGCAGCTTGGGGTTTCTAGGCAATGAGCAGTTCTTC
CASSLGFLGNEQFF
>TRBV7-9|TRBD1|TRBJ2-2|.
TGTGCCAGCAGCTTGGGCCGGGACAGAATCACCGGGGAGCTGTTTTTT
CASSLGRDRITGELFF
>TRBV7-9|TRBD1|TRBJ2-5|.
TGTGCCAGCAGCTTACATGGGACAGGGGGAGAGACCCAGTACTTC
CASSLHGTGGETQYF
>TRBV4-2|TRBD2|TRBJ2-7|few
TGTGCCAGCAGCCAATCTAGCGGGTTGCAATACGAGCAGTACTTC
CASSQSSGLQYEQYF
>TRBV10-3|.|TRBJ2-1|few
TGTGCCATCAGTGACCCCGAACCGAGGGACAATGAGCAGTTCTTC
CAISDPEPRDNEQFF
>TRBV4-2|TRBD2|TRBJ2-1|.
TGTGCCAGCAGCCAGGTCACTAGCGGGCCCTCCTACAATGAGCAGTTCTTC
CASSQVTSGPSYNEQFF
>TRBV12-3/TRBV12-4|.|TRBJ2-1|few
TGTGCCAGCAGGGATAGCCGGGACACCCCCTACAATGAGCAGTTCTTC
CASRDSRDTPYNEQFF
>TRBV10-3|TRBD1|TRBJ2-7|few
TGTGCCATCAGGAACCGGGACAGGGATTACGAGCAGTACTTC
CAIRNRDRDYEQYF
>TRBV6-4|.|TRBJ2-1|few
TGTGCCAGCAGTGACTCCGGGGGCCTCTACAATGAGCAGTTCTTC
CASSDSGGLYNEQFF
>TRBV20-1|TRBD1|TRBJ2-1|few
TGCAGTGCTTTTCAATCTACAGGGGTACCCTACAATGAGCAGTTCTTC
CSAFQSTGVPYNEQFF
>TRBV11-2|.|TRBJ2-5|few
TGTGCCAGCAGCCCTTTTGAGGTCCAGTACTTC
CASSPFEVQYF